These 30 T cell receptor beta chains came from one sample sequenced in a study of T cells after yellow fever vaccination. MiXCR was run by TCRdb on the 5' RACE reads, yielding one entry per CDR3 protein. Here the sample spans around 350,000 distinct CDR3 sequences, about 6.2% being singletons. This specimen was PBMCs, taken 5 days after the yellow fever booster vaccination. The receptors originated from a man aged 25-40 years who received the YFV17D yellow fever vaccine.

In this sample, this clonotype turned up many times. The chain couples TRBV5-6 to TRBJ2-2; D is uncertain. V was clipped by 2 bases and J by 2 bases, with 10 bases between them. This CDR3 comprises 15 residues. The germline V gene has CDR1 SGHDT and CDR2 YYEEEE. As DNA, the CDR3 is TGTGCCAGCAGCTTTATAACTTCAAACACCGGGGAGCTGTTTTTT. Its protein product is CASSFITSNTGELFF.

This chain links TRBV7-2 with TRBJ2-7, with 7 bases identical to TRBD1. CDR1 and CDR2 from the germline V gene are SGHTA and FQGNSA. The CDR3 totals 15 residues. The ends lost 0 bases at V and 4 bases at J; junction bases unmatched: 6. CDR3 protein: CASSLAPGGMYEQYF. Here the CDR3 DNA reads TGTGCCAGCAGCTTAGCCCCAGGGGGAATGTACGAGCAGTACTTC.

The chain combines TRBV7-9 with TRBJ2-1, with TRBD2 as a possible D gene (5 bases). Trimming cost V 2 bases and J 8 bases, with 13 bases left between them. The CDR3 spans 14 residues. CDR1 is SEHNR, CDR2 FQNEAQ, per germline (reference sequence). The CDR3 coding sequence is TGTGCCAGCAGCTTATATGCGCTAGCTCATGAGCAGTTCTTC. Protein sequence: CASSLYALAHEQFF.

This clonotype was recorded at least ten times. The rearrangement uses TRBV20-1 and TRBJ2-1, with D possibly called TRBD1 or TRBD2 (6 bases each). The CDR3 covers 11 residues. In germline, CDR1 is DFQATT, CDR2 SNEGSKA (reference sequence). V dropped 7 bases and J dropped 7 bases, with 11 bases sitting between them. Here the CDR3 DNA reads TGCAGTGGAAGAGGGGGGAATGAGCAGTTCTTC. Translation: CSGRGGNEQFF.

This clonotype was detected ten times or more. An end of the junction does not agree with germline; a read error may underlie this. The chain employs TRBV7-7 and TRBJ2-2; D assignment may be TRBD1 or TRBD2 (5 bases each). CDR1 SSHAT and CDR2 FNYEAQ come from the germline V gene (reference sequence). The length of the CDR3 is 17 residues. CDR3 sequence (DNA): TGTGCTAGCAGCTCCCTCCCGGGGACCGAGAACACCGGGGAGCTGTTTTTT. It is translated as CASSSLPGTENTGELFF.

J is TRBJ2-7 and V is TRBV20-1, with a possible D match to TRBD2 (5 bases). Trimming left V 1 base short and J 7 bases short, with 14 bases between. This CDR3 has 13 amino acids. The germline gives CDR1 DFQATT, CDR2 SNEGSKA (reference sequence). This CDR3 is CSARGGPLGEQYF. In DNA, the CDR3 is TGCAGTGCTAGAGGAGGGCCTCTGGGGGAGCAGTACTTC.

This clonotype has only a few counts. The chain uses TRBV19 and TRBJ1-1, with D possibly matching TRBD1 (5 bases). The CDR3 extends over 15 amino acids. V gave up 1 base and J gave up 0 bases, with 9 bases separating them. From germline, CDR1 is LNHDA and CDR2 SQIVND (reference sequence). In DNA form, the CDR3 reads TGTGCCAGTAGTATAGGGGGCAGGGTGAACACTGAAGCTTTCTTT. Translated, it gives CASSIGGRVNTEAFF.

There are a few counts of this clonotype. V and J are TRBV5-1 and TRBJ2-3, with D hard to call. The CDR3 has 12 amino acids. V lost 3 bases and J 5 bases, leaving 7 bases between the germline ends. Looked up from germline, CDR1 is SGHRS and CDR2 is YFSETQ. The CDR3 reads CASSYAVDTQYF. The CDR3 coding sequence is TGCGCCAGCAGCTACGCGGTAGATACGCAGTATTTT. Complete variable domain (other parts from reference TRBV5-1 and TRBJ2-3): KAGVTQTPRYLIKTRGQQVTLSCSPISGHRSVSWYQQTPGQGLQFLFEYFSETQRNKGNFPGRFSGRQFSNSRSEMNVSTLELGDSALYLCASSYAVDTQYFGPGTRLTVL.

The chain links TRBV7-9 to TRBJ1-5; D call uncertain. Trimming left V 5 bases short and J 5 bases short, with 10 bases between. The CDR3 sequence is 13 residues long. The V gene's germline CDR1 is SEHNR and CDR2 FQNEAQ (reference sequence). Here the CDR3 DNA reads TGTGCCAGCAGCGAACGCTTAGATCAGCCCCAGCATTTT. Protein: CASSERLDQPQHF.

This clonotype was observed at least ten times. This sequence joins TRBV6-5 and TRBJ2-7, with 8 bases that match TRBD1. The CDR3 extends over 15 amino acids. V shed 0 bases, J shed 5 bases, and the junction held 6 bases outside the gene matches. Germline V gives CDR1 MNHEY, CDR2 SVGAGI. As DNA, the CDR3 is TGTGCCAGCAGTTACTCGGGCAGGGGGCGCCACGAGCAGTACTTC. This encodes CASSYSGRGRHEQYF.

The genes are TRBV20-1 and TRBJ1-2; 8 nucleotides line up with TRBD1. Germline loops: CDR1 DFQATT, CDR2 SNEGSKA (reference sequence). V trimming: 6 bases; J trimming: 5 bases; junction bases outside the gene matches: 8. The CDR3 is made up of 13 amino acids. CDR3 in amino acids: CSALTDRDYGYTF. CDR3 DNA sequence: TGCAGTGCCCTGACGGACAGGGATTATGGCTACACCTTC.

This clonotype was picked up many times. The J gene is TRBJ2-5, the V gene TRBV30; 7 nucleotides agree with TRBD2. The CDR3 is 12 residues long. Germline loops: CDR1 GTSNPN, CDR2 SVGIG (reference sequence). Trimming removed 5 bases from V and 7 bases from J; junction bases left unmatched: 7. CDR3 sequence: CAWLLGGGTQYF. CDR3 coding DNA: TGTGCCTGGTTGCTGGGCGGGGGGACCCAGTACTTC.

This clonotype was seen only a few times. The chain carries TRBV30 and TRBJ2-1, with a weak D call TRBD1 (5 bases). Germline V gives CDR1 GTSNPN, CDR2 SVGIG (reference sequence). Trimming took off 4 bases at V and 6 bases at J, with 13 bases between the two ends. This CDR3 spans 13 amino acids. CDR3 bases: TGTGCCTGGACAAGACAGACTGGCAATGAGCAGTTCTTC. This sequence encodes CAWTRQTGNEQFF.

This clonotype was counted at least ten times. CDR3 nucleotide sequence: TGCAGTGCTCTACTAGCGGGAGGGGGCACAGATACGCAGTATTTT. It is translated as CSALLAGGGTDTQYF. The rearrangement uses TRBV20-1 and TRBJ2-3, with 13 bases that match TRBD2. V shed 5 bases and J 1 base; nucleotides not matched to a gene: 3. Germline V gene lookup returns CDR1 DFQATT and CDR2 SNEGSKA (reference sequence). The CDR3 is 15 amino acids.

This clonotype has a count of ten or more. Here the CDR3 DNA reads TGCAGTGCTGCCCGGGACTCTCAGGGGGAGACCCAGTACTTC. Translated, it gives CSAARDSQGETQYF. This rearrangement joins TRBV20-1 to TRBJ2-5, with D perhaps matching TRBD1 or TRBD2 (6 bases each). CDR1 and CDR2 from the germline V gene are DFQATT and SNEGSKA (reference sequence). The CDR3 runs to 14 residues. The ends were cut back, 5 bases at V and 5 bases at J, with 18 bases in the middle.

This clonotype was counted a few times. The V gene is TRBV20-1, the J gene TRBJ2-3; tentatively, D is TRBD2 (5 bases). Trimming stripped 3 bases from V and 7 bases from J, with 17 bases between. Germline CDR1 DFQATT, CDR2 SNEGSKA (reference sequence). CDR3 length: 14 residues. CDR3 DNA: TGCAGTGCTAGGGGCGGGCTAGTCGTGTATACGCAGTATTTT. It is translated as CSARGGLVVYTQYF.

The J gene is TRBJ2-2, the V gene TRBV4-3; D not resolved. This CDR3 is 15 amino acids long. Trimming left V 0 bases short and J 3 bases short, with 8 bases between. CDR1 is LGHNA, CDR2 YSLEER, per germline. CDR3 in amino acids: CASSQDMKDTGELFF. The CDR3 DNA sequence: TGCGCCAGCAGCCAAGATATGAAGGACACCGGGGAGCTGTTTTTT.

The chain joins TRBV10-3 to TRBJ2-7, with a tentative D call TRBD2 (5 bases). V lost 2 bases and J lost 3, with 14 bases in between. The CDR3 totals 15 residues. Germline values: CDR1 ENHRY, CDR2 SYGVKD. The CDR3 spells CAISEEGEPLYEQYF. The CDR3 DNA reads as TGTGCCATCAGTGAGGAGGGCGAACCCCTCTACGAGCAGTACTTC.

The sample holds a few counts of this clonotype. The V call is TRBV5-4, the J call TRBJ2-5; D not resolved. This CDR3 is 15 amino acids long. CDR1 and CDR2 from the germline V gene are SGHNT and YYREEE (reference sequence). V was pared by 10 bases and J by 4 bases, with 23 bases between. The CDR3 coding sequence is TGTGCCGCTCGCCGATCCTTGGAAGTGGGAGAGACCCAGTACTTC. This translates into CAARRSLEVGETQYF.

In DNA, the CDR3 is TGTGCCAGCAGCTTGGCCCTAGCGGGAGGACAAGACGAGCAGTACTTC. Amino acids: CASSLALAGGQDEQYF. This sequence joins TRBV7-2 and TRBJ2-7, with 11 nucleotides matching TRBD2. The junction had 9 bases not matched to a gene; V was cut back by 3 bases and J by 5 bases. CDR3 length equals 16 residues. Germline V CDR1 and CDR2: SGHTA, FQGNSA. Combining the CDR3 with reference TRBV7-2 and TRBJ2-7 gives the whole variable domain GAGVSQSPSNKVTEKGKDVELRCDPISGHTALYWYRQSLGQGLEFLIYFQGNSAPDKSGLPSDRFSAERTGGSVSTLTIQRTQQEDSAVYLCASSLALAGGQDEQYFGPGTRLTVT.

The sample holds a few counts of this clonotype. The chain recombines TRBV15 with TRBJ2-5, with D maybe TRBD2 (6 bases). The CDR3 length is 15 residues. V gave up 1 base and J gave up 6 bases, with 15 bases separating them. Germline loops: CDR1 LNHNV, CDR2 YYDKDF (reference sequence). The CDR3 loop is CATSRGPDRGKTQYF. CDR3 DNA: TGTGCCACCAGCAGAGGGCCCGACCGGGGGAAGACCCAGTACTTC.

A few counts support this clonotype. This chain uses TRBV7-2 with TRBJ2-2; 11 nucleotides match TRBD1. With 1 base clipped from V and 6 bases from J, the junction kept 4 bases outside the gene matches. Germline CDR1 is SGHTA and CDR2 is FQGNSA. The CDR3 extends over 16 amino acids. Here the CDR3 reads CASSLVGQGVSGELFF. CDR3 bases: TGTGCCAGCAGCTTAGTGGGACAGGGGGTTTCCGGGGAGCTGTTTTTT.

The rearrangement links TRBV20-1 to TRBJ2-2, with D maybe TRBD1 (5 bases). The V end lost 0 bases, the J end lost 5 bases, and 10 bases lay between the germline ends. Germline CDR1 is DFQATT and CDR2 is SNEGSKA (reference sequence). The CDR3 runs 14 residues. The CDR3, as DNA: TGCAGTGCTAGAGATTTGAAGGGGACCGGGGAGCTGTTTTTT. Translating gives CSARDLKGTGELFF.

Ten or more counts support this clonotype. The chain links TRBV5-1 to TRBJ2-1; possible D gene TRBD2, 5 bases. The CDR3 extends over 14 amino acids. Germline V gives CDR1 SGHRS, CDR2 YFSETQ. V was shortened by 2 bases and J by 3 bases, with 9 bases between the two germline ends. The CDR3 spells CASSFRTVYNEQFF. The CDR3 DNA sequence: TGCGCCAGCAGCTTCCGGACTGTCTACAATGAGCAGTTCTTC.

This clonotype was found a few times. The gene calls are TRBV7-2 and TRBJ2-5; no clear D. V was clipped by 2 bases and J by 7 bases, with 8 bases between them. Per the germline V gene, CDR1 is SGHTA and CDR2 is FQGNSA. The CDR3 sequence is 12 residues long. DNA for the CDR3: TGTGCCAGCAGCTTAACGGCAGGGACCCAGTACTTC. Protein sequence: CASSLTAGTQYF.

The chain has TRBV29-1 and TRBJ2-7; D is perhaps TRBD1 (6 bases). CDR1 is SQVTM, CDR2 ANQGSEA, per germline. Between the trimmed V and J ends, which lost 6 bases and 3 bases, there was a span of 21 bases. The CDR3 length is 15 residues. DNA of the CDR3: TGCAGCGTCTCCACCTTAGGGGGAGTCTTCTACGAGCAGTACTTC. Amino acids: CSVSTLGGVFYEQYF.

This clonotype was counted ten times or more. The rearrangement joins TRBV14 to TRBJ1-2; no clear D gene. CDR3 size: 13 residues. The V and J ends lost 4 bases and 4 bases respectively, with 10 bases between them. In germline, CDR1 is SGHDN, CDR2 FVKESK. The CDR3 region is CASSRGRFYGYTF. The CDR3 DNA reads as TGTGCCAGCAGCCGCGGACGGTTCTATGGCTACACCTTC.

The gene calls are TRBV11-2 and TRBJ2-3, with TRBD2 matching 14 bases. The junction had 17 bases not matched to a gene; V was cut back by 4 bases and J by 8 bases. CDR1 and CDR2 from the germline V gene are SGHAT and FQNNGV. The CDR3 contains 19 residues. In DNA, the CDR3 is TGTGCCAGCAGCTCTCGGACTAGCGGGAGGCCCGATGCCACCGGTACGCAGTATTTT. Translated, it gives CASSSRTSGRPDATGTQYF.

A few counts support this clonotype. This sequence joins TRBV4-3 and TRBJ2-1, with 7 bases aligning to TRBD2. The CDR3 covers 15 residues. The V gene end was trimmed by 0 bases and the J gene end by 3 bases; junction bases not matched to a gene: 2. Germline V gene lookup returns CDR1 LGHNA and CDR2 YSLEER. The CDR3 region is CASSQEAGDYNEQFF. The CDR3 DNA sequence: TGCGCCAGCAGCCAAGAGGCGGGAGACTACAATGAGCAGTTCTTC.

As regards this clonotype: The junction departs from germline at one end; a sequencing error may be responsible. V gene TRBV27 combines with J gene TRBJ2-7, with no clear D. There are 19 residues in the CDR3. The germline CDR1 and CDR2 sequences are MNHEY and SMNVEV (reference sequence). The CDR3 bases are TGCACCAGCAGTTTAGACCTACCTTATTACCGGAAAAGCTCCTACGAGCAGTACTTC. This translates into CTSSLDLPYYRKSSYEQYF.